The 15 T cell receptor beta chains given below trace back to one sample, sequenced in a study of beta chain features in type 1 diabetes (dated by TCRdb to between 2017 and 2018). Library construction relied on the immunoSEQ multiplex PCR assay. All of the isolated RNA was reverse transcribed with the High Capacity cDNA Reverse Transcription Kit, so expressed TCRB transcripts were sequenced. As stored in TCRdb, this immuneACCESS dataset retains in-frame rearrangements with V and J assigned. A fraction of the clones does not appear; measured against another copy, unresolved V genes explain less than half of the discrepancy, and the remainder lacks a known reason. In all, the sample holds under 350,000 clones, and 7% to 9% of those were seen once. The ten largest clones capture approximately 1% of the sample. The sequenced sample consisted of central memory CD4+ T cells from blood. The receptors shown here come from a young woman in good health.

The CDR3 DNA sequence: TGTGCCAGCAGCCCCCTTGGCGGGGGGGAAGAGACCCAGTACTTC. Protein product: CASSPLGGGEETQYF. V usage is TRBV9 and J usage is TRBJ2-5; TRBD2 matches 9 bases. This CDR3 has 15 residues. Germline V lookup: CDR1 SGDLS, CDR2 YYNGEE. Trimming removed 4 bases from V and 3 bases from J; junction bases left unmatched: 7.

The chain uses TRBV4-2 and TRBJ1-1; 8 bases line up with TRBD1. Germline V gene data show CDR1 as LGHNA and CDR2 as YNFKEQ. With V trimmed by 0 bases and J by 11 bases, 14 bases remained unmatched. CDR3 length: 16 residues. The CDR3 DNA sequence: TGTGCCAGCAGCCAAGATCTGTTGACCAGGGGGCGCGTGGCTTTCTTT. Translating it yields CASSQDLLTRGRVAFF.

This clone was seen a handful of times. The gene calls are TRBV4-2 and TRBJ1-5; possible D gene TRBD1, 6 bases. This CDR3 spans 13 amino acids. Trimming shortened V by 2 bases and J by 5 bases, and 7 bases separated the two germline ends. Looked up from germline, CDR1 is LGHNA and CDR2 is YNFKEQ. This CDR3 reads CASSQRQDQPQHF. The DNA of the CDR3 is TGTGCCAGCAGCCAACGACAGGATCAGCCCCAGCATTTT.

The chain joins TRBV11-2 to TRBJ1-1; no definite D call. Trimming took off 3 bases at V and 2 bases at J, with 7 bases between the two ends. CDR1 is SGHAT, CDR2 FQNNGV, per germline. This CDR3 contains 13 residues. The CDR3 nucleotides are TGTGCCAGCAGCTTTTGGATTAACACTGAAGCTTTCTTT. Its protein product is CASSFWINTEAFF.

This clone has at least ten counts. The DNA of the CDR3 is TGTGCTAGTGGCCCTGGCTGGGGAGAAGCTTTCTTT. As protein: CASGPGWGEAFF. The rearrangement links TRBV12-5 to TRBJ1-1; D is unresolved. Germline CDR1 LGHNT, CDR2 FRNRAP. The CDR3 length is 12 residues. The V end was cut by 6 bases, the J end by 8 bases, with 13 bases between.

With regard to this clone: Distinct nucleotide sequences in the sample also encode this CDR3. The V gene is TRBV18, the J gene TRBJ2-3; D ambiguous. CDR1 and CDR2 (germline): KGHSH, LQKENI. CDR3 length: 13 amino acids. V was trimmed by 3 bases and J by 1 base, leaving 5 bases between them. The CDR3, as DNA: TGTGCCAGCTCACCTAGGGGCACAGATACGCAGTATTTT. Protein sequence: CASSPRGTDTQYF.

A remark on this clone: Other DNA sequences in the sample encode the same CDR3. The chain has TRBV29-1 and TRBJ1-6, with 8 bases lining up with TRBD1. The germline V gene encodes CDR1 SQVTM and CDR2 ANQGSEA. The CDR3 is 13 residues long. V dropped 5 bases and J dropped 4; count of bases not matched to a gene: 1. The CDR3 DNA reads TGCAGCGTTCGGACAGGGTATAATTCACCCCTCCACTTT. It codes for CSVRTGYNSPLHF.

The sample holds many counts of this clone. A read error may account for a junction end that differs from germline. The chain recombines TRBV12-5 with TRBJ2-7; a possible D gene is TRBD2 (6 bases). The CDR3 totals 13 residues. CDR1 is LGHNT and CDR2 is FRNRAP in the germline V gene. CDR3 sequence reads: CASGLGSLGSQYF. CDR3 nucleotide sequence: TGTGCTAGTGGCTTGGGATCCCTCGGGAGCCAGTACTTC.

The gene calls are TRBV6-6 and TRBJ2-3; D unclear. Germline V lookup: CDR1 MNHNY, CDR2 SVGAGI (reference sequence). The CDR3 totals 16 residues. V shed 6 bases and J shed 5 bases, with 21 bases lying between them. Here the CDR3 DNA reads TGTGCCAGCAGCCCCAGTCCCGACCGAACCGGAGATACGCAGTATTTT. Protein: CASSPSPDRTGDTQYF.

This clone was picked up a small number of times. The identical CDR3 is also encoded by other nucleotide sequences in the sample. As DNA, the CDR3 is TGCAGCGGCGTGAACACTGAAGCTTTCTTT. This translates into CSGVNTEAFF. The chain joins TRBV29-1 to TRBJ1-1, with D hard to call. The germline V gene encodes CDR1 SQVTM and CDR2 ANQGSEA. This CDR3 has 10 amino acids. V lost 7 bases and J 0 bases, leaving 3 bases between the germline ends.

The chain is built from TRBV28 and TRBJ2-7; no firm D call. CDR1 and CDR2 from the germline V gene are MDHEN and SYDVKM. Trimming took off 6 bases at V and 0 bases at J, with 12 bases between the two ends. This CDR3 has 14 residues. CDR3 DNA: TGTGCCAGCAGGACGGTTTCTGGCTCCTACGAGCAGTACGTC. It yields the protein CASRTVSGSYEQYV.

This clone occurred a few times. The chain has TRBV21-1 and TRBJ1-4. TRBV21-1 is a pseudogene. This CDR3 region has 15 residues. In DNA form, the CDR3 reads TGTGCCAGCCCCGTTGAGGGGATAACTAATGAAAAACTGTTTTTT. Translation: CASPVEGITNEKLFF.

This clone turned up a few times. CDR3 in DNA: TGTGCCAGCAGCGTACTATTCGGCAGGGGTGAGACCCAGTACTTC. Protein product: CASSVLFGRGETQYF. V gene TRBV9 combines with J gene TRBJ2-5; possible D gene TRBD1, 6 bases. Germline V gene data show CDR1 as SGDLS and CDR2 as YYNGEE. Trimming stripped 1 base from V and 5 bases from J, with 15 bases between. This CDR3 contains 15 residues.

This chain uses TRBV4-3 with TRBJ1-5; D is possibly TRBD1 (5 bases). The CDR3 consists of 15 residues. CDR1 is LGHNA, CDR2 YSLEER, per germline. V was cut by 4 bases and J by 0 bases, with 10 bases left in between. The CDR3 sequence is CASSLGHSSNQPQHF. The DNA of the CDR3 is TGCGCCAGCAGCCTAGGACACTCTAGCAATCAGCCCCAGCATTTT.

A note on this clone: Other DNA sequences in this sample translate to the same CDR3. The rearrangement joins TRBV2 to TRBJ2-5, with D unresolved. Trimming took off 8 bases at V and 2 bases at J, with 9 bases between the two ends. The germline CDR1 and CDR2 sequences are SNHLY and FYNNEI. The CDR3 extends over 12 amino acids. CDR3 sequence (DNA): TGTGCCAGCGGATTAGGACAAGAGACCCAGTACTTC. This codes for CASGLGQETQYF.